This T cell receptor beta chain was captured by sequencing in a study of Graves' ophthalmopathy and Graves' hyperthyroidism. This CDR3 has 15 residues. The V end lost 5 bases, the J end lost 0 bases, and 11 bases lay between the germline ends. From germline, CDR1 is SEHNR and CDR2 FQNEAQ (reference sequence). RNA transcripts yielded amplified TCR beta CDR3 regions. The first-round RT-PCR employed HTBI primers together with the Qiagen OneStep RT-PCR kit. A multiplex PCR was then performed as the second round. A single record per CDR3 protein comes from TCRdb applying MiXCR to the multiplex PCR reads. The data hold 600,000 to 950,000 distinct CDR3 sequences, with roughly two fifths observed a single time.

The chain couples TRBV7-9 to TRBJ1-3, with D possibly being TRBD1 (6 bases). This TCR was sampled from an adult man with Graves' ophthalmopathy. The sample consisted of peripheral blood. The DNA of the CDR3 is TGTGCCAGCAGCGTAAGGGGGGGCTCTGGAAACACCATATATTTT. As protein: CASSVRGGSGNTIYF.